This TCR beta chain appears in the sequencing data of a study of CD8 T cells in Susac syndrome. Random hexamers served to reverse transcribe roughly 0.5 to 1 ug RNA. Amplification of TCR beta CDR3 was carried out by immunoSEQ multiplex PCR, which covered 54 Vbeta and 13 Jbeta segments. Via MiXCR, TCRdb re-called the immunoSEQ multiplex PCR reads, giving one row per CDR3 protein. The sample consists of approximately 120,000 distinct CDR3 sequences, around nine tenths of them appearing once. In blood CD8+ and CD4+ T cells, TCR beta underwent sequencing. The multiple sclerosis controls, all treatment-naive patients, had relapsing-remitting disease that was stable or active. It was negative isolation that provided the CD8+ and CD4+ T cells, whereas TEMRA cells were enriched by FACS. CDR1 is SQVTM, CDR2 ANQGSEA, per germline. This CDR3 is 15 amino acids long. For this clonotype: One end of the junction is discordant with germline, which a read error may explain.

The specimen was CD8+ T cells from PBMCs. V is TRBV29-1 and J is TRBJ2-7, with 10 nucleotides matching TRBD2. This clonotype originated in a human donor with multiple sclerosis. The DNA of the CDR3 is TGCATCGTTGAAGGGCTAGCGGGAGTCTCCTACGAGCAGTACTTC. This sequence encodes CIVEGLAGVSYEQYF.